This is a list of T cell receptor beta chains from one sample in a study of shared clonotypes between healthy human individuals. Sequencing was performed with immunoSEQ multiplex PCR; in TCRdb, only in-frame clones are kept and a portion is missing. This sample yields about 1 million clones, of which more than 65% are seen a single time; approximately 1.5% belongs to the top ten. The specimen sequenced was memory CD4+ T cells sorted from blood. The receptors originated from a man between 18 and 35 years old in good health. CDR3s leave out the opening cysteine and the closing phenylalanine or tryptophan. Each record gives: J gene, V gene, CDR3 protein.

j_call: TRBJ2-2; v_call: TRBV5-1; cdr3_aa: ASQKGTVPNTGELF
j_call: TRBJ2-2; v_call: TRBV7-2; cdr3_aa: ASSLTGNTGELF
j_call: TRBJ1-1; v_call: TRBV6-1; cdr3_aa: ASSEGMGRLNTEAF
j_call: TRBJ2-1; v_call: TRBV7-8; cdr3_aa: ASSFGGGGFYNEQF
j_call: TRBJ1-3; v_call: TRBV18; cdr3_aa: ASSPTGGSGNTIY
j_call: TRBJ1-1; v_call: TRBV19; cdr3_aa: ASSKFRDGLTEAF
j_call: TRBJ1-1; v_call: TRBV5-1; cdr3_aa: ASSLVLGPNTEAF
j_call: TRBJ2-2; v_call: TRBV2; cdr3_aa: ASSEARGNTGELF
j_call: TRBJ2-7; v_call: TRBV5-4; cdr3_aa: ASSLANTYEQY
j_call: TRBJ2-1; v_call: TRBV4-1; cdr3_aa: ASSQGLVTEAQF
j_call: TRBJ2-5; v_call: TRBV6-1; cdr3_aa: ASSERAGGPREETQY
j_call: TRBJ1-1; v_call: TRBV6-5; cdr3_aa: ASRPGTGTIGAF
j_call: TRBJ2-2; v_call: TRBV7-9; cdr3_aa: ASSLLEGTGELF
j_call: TRBJ2-7; v_call: TRBV27; cdr3_aa: ASSFSGPYEQY
j_call: TRBJ2-7; v_call: TRBV11-3; cdr3_aa: ASSFGALSDEQY
j_call: TRBJ2-6; v_call: TRBV2; cdr3_aa: ASSEVYGANVLT
j_call: TRBJ1-5; v_call: TRBV19; cdr3_aa: ASGNRDPPQH
j_call: TRBJ2-3; v_call: TRBV5-1; cdr3_aa: ASRQISTDTQY
j_call: TRBJ1-2; v_call: TRBV2; cdr3_aa: ASRRANGYT
j_call: TRBJ2-1; v_call: TRBV2; cdr3_aa: ASTKDGGDEQF
j_call: TRBJ2-7; v_call: TRBV11-2; cdr3_aa: ASSLGWRYEQY
j_call: TRBJ2-7; v_call: TRBV30; cdr3_aa: AWRGRGVYEQY
j_call: TRBJ1-2; v_call: TRBV21-1; cdr3_aa: ASSRTGGRNYGYT
j_call: TRBJ1-6; v_call: TRBV28; cdr3_aa: ASNPRQTHSPLH
j_call: TRBJ2-2; v_call: TRBV7-2; cdr3_aa: ASSRRTGVLTGELF
j_call: TRBJ2-7; v_call: TRBV10-3; cdr3_aa: AISERGGYEQY
j_call: TRBJ2-2; v_call: TRBV7-3; cdr3_aa: ASSNGGTNTGELF
j_call: TRBJ2-7; v_call: TRBV7-7; cdr3_aa: ASSKDGSSYEQY
j_call: TRBJ1-5; v_call: TRBV7-2; cdr3_aa: ASSPGGGYSNQPQH
j_call: TRBJ2-7; v_call: TRBV6-1; cdr3_aa: ASSEVQGSEQY
j_call: TRBJ2-1; v_call: TRBV6-1; cdr3_aa: ASCPSGGNEQF